This T cell receptor beta chain was identified in a study of cytomegalovirus exposure and HLA in healthy donors. Use of 60 Vbeta and 13 Jbeta primers characterized the PCR. Assay used: immunoSEQ multiplex PCR; TCRdb lists only in-frame clones, some missing. The sample consists of approximately 100,000 clones, around four fifths of them appearing once. Germline assignment: CDR1 SGHAT and CDR2 FQNNGV. V was clipped by 5 bases and J by 5 bases, with 18 bases between them. The CDR3 totals 15 residues. The chain uses TRBV11-2 and TRBJ2-5, with D tentatively TRBD1 (5 bases). Sequencing used PBMCs. This clonotype was obtained from a man between 35 and 55 years old in good health and CMV-seronegative. The CDR3 reads CASSQGWGGQETQYF. CDR3 in DNA: TGTGCCAGCAGCCAAGGATGGGGCGGCCAGGAGACCCAGTACTTC.